This TCR beta chain was observed in a study of blood T cell repertoires in COVID-19. Study summary: Acute-phase and convalescent COVID-19 samples originated in the United States, Italy and Spain. T cells, B-cell-depleted T cells, or PBMCs provided the cDNA or gDNA that served as material.

Seattle-derived patients entered the study during active infection and were followed longitudinally. This CDR3 has 15 amino acids. The junction had 0 bases not matched to a gene; V was cut back by 2 bases and J by 0 bases. From germline, CDR1 is ENHRY and CDR2 SYGVKD. In the original workflow: From reference gene primer amplification, estimates of nucleated cell counts were derived. TCRdb keeps only in-frame clones here, not all; method: immunoSEQ multiplex PCR. That table furnishes V, J and clone size, whereas the DNA furnished D and trimming. The sample includes 95,000 to 100,000 clones, about 87% seen only once; the top ten take roughly 4.2%.

The chain joins TRBV10-3 to TRBJ2-2; 7 nucleotides match TRBD1. What was sequenced was peripheral blood. This TCR was sampled from a human donor with COVID-19, enrolled during active disease. The donor label of this sample is uncertain. The DNA of the CDR3 is TGTGCCATCAGTGAGGGGACAGCGAACACCGGGGAGCTGTTTTTT. It translates to CAISEGTANTGELFF.